These 9 T cell receptor beta chains were all obtained from the same sample, sequenced in a study of OX40 agonist ivuxolimab in advanced cancers. Here immunoSEQ multiplex PCR was the method, and the copy in TCRdb shows in-frame clones only, minus some. Among 25,000 to 30,000 clones listed, around 82% were seen once. Specimen: CD4+ or CD8+ T cells sorted from blood, collected in a trial of the OX40 agonist ivuxolimab. The receptors were gathered from an adult with an advanced solid tumor such as melanoma, head and neck, liver or kidney cancer.

The chain uses TRBV6-1 and TRBJ1-1; no reliable D call. Trimming took 0 bases from V and 1 from J, leaving 9 bases between them. In germline, CDR1 is MNHNS, CDR2 SASEGT. This CDR3 contains 15 residues. CDR3: CASSEARRGNTEAFF. DNA of the CDR3: TGTGCCAGCAGTGAAGCGCGGCGGGGGAACACTGAAGCTTTCTTT.

The V and J genes are TRBV2 and TRBJ1-2; no clear D. CDR1 and CDR2 (germline): SNHLY, FYNNEI. The germline V and J ends were trimmed by 3 bases and 3 bases, with 17 bases remaining between them. The CDR3 has 16 amino acids. The CDR3 nucleotides read TGTGCCAGCAGTGACCACGAAATTAGGGAGTACTATGGCTACACCTTC. This codes for CASSDHEIREYYGYTF.

The chain uses TRBV6-5 and TRBJ2-1; D not resolved. The CDR3 is 13 residues long. The germline V gene has CDR1 MNHEY and CDR2 SVGAGI. The germline V and J ends were trimmed by 2 bases and 5 bases, with 7 bases remaining between them. CDR3 bases: TGTGCCAGCAGTTACGCTTCACACAATGAGCAGTTCTTC. It specifies CASSYASHNEQFF.

The sample holds one count of this clone. This chain uses TRBV7-9 with TRBJ1-2; D remains ambiguous. The CDR3 is made up of 14 amino acids. Trimming cost V 1 base and J 2 bases, with 8 bases left between them. Germline lookup yields CDR1 SEHNR and CDR2 FQNEAQ (reference sequence). This CDR3 reads CASSLGQSNYGYTF. The CDR3 coding sequence is TGTGCCAGCAGCTTAGGTCAATCCAACTATGGCTACACCTTC.

The chain couples TRBV6-1 to TRBJ1-1; D call uncertain. V was cut by 7 bases and J by 6 bases, with 9 bases left in between. The CDR3 is made up of 11 amino acids. Germline CDR1 MNHNS, CDR2 SASEGT. Written as DNA, the CDR3 is TGTGCCAGCATCTGGCGCGCTGAAGCTTTCTTT. Protein sequence: CASIWRAEAFF.

Comment on this clone: This could be a read error, since a much larger clone is one nucleotide away. V usage is TRBV27 and J usage is TRBJ2-7; TRBD1 matches 11 bases. Germline values: CDR1 MNHEY, CDR2 SMNVEV (reference sequence). CDR3 length equals 17 residues. CDR3 sequence reads: CASSEYRDRGSGHEQHF. DNA for the CDR3: TGTGCCAGCAGTGAATACCGGGACAGGGGGTCGGGCCACGAGCAGCACTTC.

The gene calls are TRBV5-1 and TRBJ2-5; no firm D call. This CDR3 is built from 14 residues. Germline V lookup: CDR1 SGHRS, CDR2 YFSETQ. Trimming removed 0 bases at V and 0 bases at J, with 6 bases between. Written as DNA, the CDR3 is TGCGCCAGCAGCTTGGGTCACGACCAAGAGACCCAGTACTTC. This codes for CASSLGHDQETQYF.

The V call is TRBV5-6, the J call TRBJ2-3; 11 bases map to TRBD2. V gave up 4 bases and J gave up 2 bases; unmatched junction bases: 6. Per germline, CDR1 SGHDT and CDR2 YYEEEE. The CDR3 has 16 residues. CDR3 loop: CASSPASGGSTDTQYF. Here the CDR3 DNA reads TGTGCCAGCAGCCCTGCTAGCGGGGGGTCCACAGATACGCAGTATTTT.

The V call is TRBV29-1, the J call TRBJ1-3, with a weak D call TRBD1 (5 bases). Germline lookup yields CDR1 SQVTM and CDR2 ANQGSEA. The CDR3 covers 13 residues. V was cut by 2 bases and J by 2 bases, with 7 bases left in between. The CDR3 protein is CSVELGAGNTIYF. CDR3 coding DNA: TGCAGCGTTGAACTGGGGGCTGGAAACACCATATATTTT.